This T cell receptor beta chain emerged from a study of neurological immune-mediated disorders. Study results and caveats: As far as clinical or MRI features were concerned, none was associated with the multiple sclerosis repertoire cluster.

This clonotype was observed at least ten times. The antigen is unknown. CDR1 is MNHEY, CDR2 SMNVEV, per germline (reference sequence). The CDR3 covers 16 residues. V shed 6 bases, J shed 2 bases, and the junction held 6 bases outside the gene matches. Template-switch 5'RACE cDNA synthesis added a 10-nucleotide unique molecular identifier. TCRdb re-called the 5' RACE reads with MiXCR, one entry per CDR3 protein. The sample carries about 62,000 distinct CDR3 sequences, 3.5% to 4.5% recorded once. The chain links TRBV27 to TRBJ2-2, with 10 bases lining up with TRBD1. What was sequenced was PBMCs. The sequence came from a woman between 50 and 59 years old with multiple sclerosis. As DNA, the CDR3 is TGTGCCAGCAGACCCGACAGGGGGCTTAACACCGGGGAGCTGTTTTTT. Translating it yields CASRPDRGLNTGELFF.